The T cell receptor (beta chain) under discussion was sequenced for a study of blood T cell repertoires in COVID-19. Background on the study: The United States, Italy and Spain supplied acute and convalescent COVID-19 samples. T cells, B-cell-depleted T cells, or PBMCs supplied cDNA or gDNA.

Generated by immunoSEQ multiplex PCR, the TCRdb table keeps only in-frame clones and is missing some. This sample has about 180,000 clones, with around 86% found just once. This clone appeared once. CDR1 is SGHVS and CDR2 is FNYEAQ in the germline V gene. The CDR3 has 15 residues. With 2 bases removed from V and 4 bases from J, the gap between germline ends came to 14 bases. The origin of this receptor is a man aged 50 or older with active or convalescent COVID-19. Source material: peripheral blood. The V call is TRBV7-6, the J call TRBJ2-5, with D possibly being TRBD2 (6 bases). In DNA, the CDR3 is TGTGCCAGCAGCTTAAACAACGGGGGAACAGAGACCCAGTACTTC. Its protein product is CASSLNNGGTETQYF.